These 24 T cell receptor beta chains were all obtained from the same sample, sequenced in a study of blood T cell repertoires in COVID-19. Produced via immunoSEQ multiplex PCR; TCRdb's table is partial and in-frame only. The table has 350,000 or so clones, about 92% seen once. Sequencing was done on a sample of peripheral blood. Every receptor here comes from a woman aged 55-69 years with COVID-19, enrolled during active disease.

This rearrangement joins TRBV28 to TRBJ1-5; D call uncertain. The CDR3 has 17 amino acids. Germline CDR1 reads MDHEN; CDR2 reads SYDVKM. V was shortened by 6 bases and J by 1 base, with 19 bases between the two germline ends. The CDR3 loop reads CASSPLQYSDSNQPQHF. For the CDR3, the DNA is TGTGCCAGCAGCCCACTTCAGTATAGCGACAGCAATCAGCCCCAGCATTTT.

The chain links TRBV19 to TRBJ2-6; 7 bases line up with TRBD1. Unmatched junction bases numbered 11, after V lost 6 bases and J lost 3 bases. Germline values: CDR1 LNHDA, CDR2 SQIVND (reference sequence). This CDR3 contains 17 residues. The CDR3 nucleotides are TGTGCCAGTAGCCGCCTTCAGGGGGAAGGTGGGGCCAACGTCCTGACTTTC. It yields the protein CASSRLQGEGGANVLTF.

The chain combines TRBV7-4 with TRBJ2-3; D is possibly TRBD2 (7 bases). The CDR3 contains 19 residues. Trimming pared 5 bases from V and 5 bases from J, leaving 29 bases between. CDR1 SGHVT and CDR2 SQSDAQ come from the germline V gene. CDR3 sequence: CASSPADYINGGPGDTQYF. The DNA of the CDR3 is TGTGCCAGCAGCCCCGCCGACTATATAAACGGGGGGCCGGGAGATACGCAGTATTTT.

This sequence joins TRBV15 and TRBJ1-5; D gene unclear. This CDR3 is built from 14 residues. Germline V gives CDR1 LNHNV, CDR2 YYDKDF (reference sequence). V lost 3 bases, J lost 7 bases, and 13 bases lay in between. The CDR3 coding sequence is TGTGCCACCAGCAGTCCCGCAGTCACACAGCCCCAGCATTTT. This encodes CATSSPAVTQPQHF.

The chain links TRBV25-1 to TRBJ2-1; 7 positions match TRBD1. Germline CDR1 is MGHDK and CDR2 is SYGVNS. V was pared by 3 bases and J by 9 bases, with 5 bases of the junction left unmatched. There are 13 residues in the CDR3. The CDR3 DNA sequence: TGTGCCAGCAGTGACCGACAGGGCAGTGAGCAGTTCTTC. Protein sequence: CASSDRQGSEQFF.

The J gene is TRBJ1-1, the V gene TRBV28; the match to TRBD1 covers 11 bases. With 4 bases clipped from V and 4 bases from J, the junction kept 5 bases outside the gene matches. This CDR3 region has 15 residues. Germline V gene lookup returns CDR1 MDHEN and CDR2 SYDVKM. The DNA of the CDR3 is TGTGCCAGCAGTTCTGCCGGGACAGGGGGCACTGAAGCTTTCTTT. This codes for CASSSAGTGGTEAFF.

The chain recombines TRBV6-5 with TRBJ1-5, with 9 nucleotides matching TRBD1. This CDR3 has 15 amino acids. The germline V gene has CDR1 MNHEY and CDR2 SVGAGI. The V segment lost 7 bases and the J segment 3 bases; nucleotides outside the gene matches: 7. CDR3 bases: TGTGCCAGCACCCCACGGACAGGGGTCAATCAGCCCCAGCATTTT. Residues: CASTPRTGVNQPQHF.

The rearrangement uses TRBV5-6 and TRBJ1-6; D ambiguous. Germline V CDR1 and CDR2: SGHDT, YYEEEE. V was trimmed by 5 bases and J by 4 bases, leaving 10 bases between them. The CDR3 contains 14 residues. CDR3 nucleotide sequence: TGTGCCAGCAGAACCAGTGTTTATAATTCACCCCTCCACTTT. It encodes CASRTSVYNSPLHF. Supplemented by reference TRBV5-6 and TRBJ1-6, the full variable domain reads DAGVTQSPTHLIKTRGQQVTLRCSPKSGHDTVSWYQQALGQGPQFIFQYYEEEERQRGNFPDRFSGHQFPNYSSELNVNALLLGDSALYLCASRTSVYNSPLHFGNGTRLTVT.

The CDR3 here is CASSQRDRVNTEAFF. The CDR3 DNA is TGTGCCAGCAGCCAGAGGGACAGGGTGAACACTGAAGCTTTCTTT. V and J are TRBV3-1 (or the pseudogene TRBV3-2) and TRBJ1-1; 9 bases fit TRBD1. V lost 3 bases, J lost 0 bases, and 2 bases stayed unmatched. The length of the CDR3 is 15 residues. In germline, CDR1 is LGHDT, CDR2 YNNKEL (reference sequence).

The rearrangement links TRBV2 to TRBJ1-2; TRBD1 matches at 8 bases. The V and J ends lost 5 bases and 6 bases, in that order; junction bases with no gene match: 8. Germline V CDR1 and CDR2: SNHLY, FYNNEI. The CDR3 is made up of 14 amino acids. The CDR3 nucleotides are TGTGCCAGCAGTCCGGGACAGGATCTAAATGGCTACACCTTC. Its protein is CASSPGQDLNGYTF.

The V and J genes are TRBV5-1 and TRBJ1-2; D is unclear. Germline CDR1 is SGHRS and CDR2 is YFSETQ. CDR3 length: 14 amino acids. The V end lost 9 bases, the J end lost 6 bases, and 21 bases lay between the germline ends. The CDR3 region has the DNA TGCGCCACCCGATCTCAGGAATCCTTCAATGGCTACACCTTC. It is translated as CATRSQESFNGYTF. The variable domain in full, with the rest retrieved from reference TRBV5-1 and TRBJ1-2, is KAGVTQTPRYLIKTRGQQVTLSCSPISGHRSVSWYQQTPGQGLQFLFEYFSETQRNKGNFPGRFSGRQFSNSRSEMNVSTLELGDSALYLCATRSQESFNGYTFGSGTRLTVV.

The rearrangement links TRBV10-3 to TRBJ2-1; TRBD2 matches 13 bases. V gave up 5 bases and J gave up 7 bases; unmatched junction bases: 5. The CDR3 length is 15 residues. CDR1 and CDR2 from the germline V gene are ENHRY and SYGVKD. CDR3 sequence: CAISPTSGGANEQFF. The DNA of the CDR3 is TGTGCCATCAGTCCCACTAGCGGGGGGGCTAATGAGCAGTTCTTC.

The genes are TRBV6-4 and TRBJ2-1, with D possibly matching TRBD2 (6 bases). CDR1 and CDR2 from the germline V gene are MRHNA and SNTAGT. This CDR3 is built from 15 residues. With 2 bases removed from V and 6 bases from J, the gap between germline ends came to 14 bases. The CDR3 DNA reads TGTGCCAGCAGTGACGGGCGGGGATTAGGCAATGAGCAGTTCTTC. It specifies CASSDGRGLGNEQFF.

The table lists this clone with a count of one. The V gene is TRBV7-3, the J gene TRBJ2-7, with D possibly matching TRBD1 (6 bases). The V and J ends lost 4 bases and 7 bases respectively, with 14 bases between them. Germline V gene lookup returns CDR1 SGHTA and CDR2 FQGTGA. The CDR3 consists of 13 residues. The CDR3 protein is CASSSDRTREQYF. For the CDR3, the DNA is TGTGCCAGCAGCTCGGACAGAACGAGGGAGCAGTACTTC.

The chain joins TRBV10-3 to TRBJ1-1; 7 nucleotides match TRBD1. Germline CDR1 reads ENHRY; CDR2 reads SYGVKD. This CDR3 comprises 14 residues. Trimming took 0 bases from V and 7 from J; bases not matched to a gene: 5. The CDR3 here is CAISESRQGGEAFF. CDR3 coding DNA: TGTGCCATCAGTGAGTCTAGACAGGGAGGTGAAGCTTTCTTT.

V usage is TRBV18 and J usage is TRBJ1-4, with D possibly TRBD1 on 6 matching bases. Looked up from germline, CDR1 is KGHSH and CDR2 is LQKENI. Trimming took off 3 bases at V and 3 bases at J, with 11 bases between the two ends. This CDR3 is built from 15 residues. CDR3 in amino acids: CASSPLQGSNEKLFF. The CDR3 DNA sequence: TGTGCCAGCTCACCTTTACAGGGCTCTAATGAAAAACTGTTTTTT.

The gene calls are TRBV24-1 and TRBJ2-5; the match to TRBD2 covers 7 bases. Germline CDR1 and CDR2: KGHDR and SFDVKD. V gave up 1 base and J gave up 1 base; unmatched junction bases: 8. This CDR3 is 17 amino acids long. The CDR3 region has the DNA TGTGCCACCAGTGATTTAGGAGCGGGGCCGACCCAAGAGACCCAGTACTTC. Translation: CATSDLGAGPTQETQYF.

The rearrangement joins TRBV7-2 to TRBJ2-2, with D unclear. CDR1 is SGHTA and CDR2 is FQGNSA in the germline V gene. Trimming pared 1 base from V and 6 bases from J, leaving 18 bases between. The CDR3 runs to 17 residues. The CDR3 here is CASSLDGLRDSAGELFF. DNA of the CDR3: TGTGCCAGCAGCTTAGACGGTCTAAGAGACTCGGCCGGGGAGCTGTTTTTT.

The chain is built from TRBV3-1 (or the pseudogene TRBV3-2) and TRBJ1-1; 9 bases align to TRBD1. V dropped 6 bases and J dropped 6; count of bases not matched to a gene: 11. The CDR3 is made up of 15 amino acids. Per the germline V gene, CDR1 is LGHDT and CDR2 is YNNKEL (reference sequence). The CDR3 region is CASSPGTGLSAEAFF. The CDR3 nucleotides read TGTGCCAGCAGTCCCGGGACAGGGTTGAGTGCTGAAGCTTTCTTT.

The V and J genes are TRBV5-4 and TRBJ2-1; TRBD2 agrees at 13 bases. The CDR3 extends over 18 amino acids. Trimming removed 1 base from V and 7 bases from J; junction bases left unmatched: 11. Germline lookup yields CDR1 SGHNT and CDR2 YYREEE (reference sequence). The CDR3 region is CASSLTSGGAGVRNEQFF. The CDR3 nucleotides read TGTGCCAGCAGCTTGACTAGCGGGGGGGCCGGTGTACGGAATGAGCAGTTCTTC.

On this clone: Given a far larger clone just one base away, this is likely a sequencing read error. The same CDR3 also results from other DNA sequences found in this sample. The chain recombines TRBV7-3 with TRBJ1-1; TRBD1 might be the D (6 bases). Per the germline V gene, CDR1 is SGHTA and CDR2 is FQGTGA. This CDR3 region has 12 residues. The ends were cut back, 6 bases at V and 4 bases at J, with 9 bases in the middle. This CDR3 is CASSQGGTEAFF. The CDR3 DNA sequence: TGTGCCAGCAGTCAAGGGGGCACTGAAGCTTTCTTT.

This chain uses TRBV21-1 with TRBJ2-1; the table names TRBD2, a call not compared with the DNA. TRBV21-1 is recorded as a pseudogene. The CDR3 has 16 amino acids. The CDR3 region has the DNA TGTGCCAGCAGCAAAGGTGGACTAGCGGGTGCTAATGAGCAGTTCTTC. Its translation: CASSKGGLAGANEQFF.

The CDR3 coding sequence is TGTGCCAGCAGGTACAGTTTGGTGAACACTGAAGCTTTCTTT. Its protein is CASRYSLVNTEAFF. The chain joins TRBV27 to TRBJ1-1; no firm D call. Trimming pared 6 bases from V and 0 bases from J, leaving 11 bases between. Per the germline V gene, CDR1 is MNHEY and CDR2 is SMNVEV (reference sequence). The CDR3 is made up of 14 amino acids.

The genes are TRBV5-4 and TRBJ2-2; 8 positions agree with TRBD1. The germline V gene has CDR1 SGHNT and CDR2 YYREEE (reference sequence). V dropped 0 bases and J dropped 7; count of bases not matched to a gene: 5. CDR3 length: 15 residues. In DNA, the CDR3 is TGTGCCAGCAGCTTGGGGCAGGGGGCAGTCGGGGAGCTGTTTTTT. Its translation: CASSLGQGAVGELFF.